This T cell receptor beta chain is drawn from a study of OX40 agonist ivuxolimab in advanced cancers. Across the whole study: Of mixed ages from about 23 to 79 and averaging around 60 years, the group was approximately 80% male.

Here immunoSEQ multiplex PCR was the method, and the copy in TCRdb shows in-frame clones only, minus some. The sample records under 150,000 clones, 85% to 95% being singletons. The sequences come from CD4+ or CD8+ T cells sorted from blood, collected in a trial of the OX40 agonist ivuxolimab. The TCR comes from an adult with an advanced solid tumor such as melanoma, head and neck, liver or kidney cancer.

The CDR3 is CASSEVARGNEKLFF. For the CDR3, the DNA is TGTGCCAGCAGTGAAGTAGCCAGAGGGAATGAAAAACTGTTTTTT. This chain joins TRBV6-1 and TRBJ1-4; D remains unclear. Germline values: CDR1 MNHNS, CDR2 SASEGT. This CDR3 comprises 15 residues. Trimming removed 1 base from V and 5 bases from J, with 11 bases in between.